This record looks at one TCR beta chain sequence and its context. This CDR3 contains 16 residues. The V end lost 0 bases, the J end lost 8 bases, and 16 bases lay between the germline ends. Germline CDR1 and CDR2: SNHLY and FYNNEI. Produced via immunoSEQ multiplex PCR; TCRdb's table is partial and in-frame only. The table lists over 150,000 clones, roughly 86% of them singletons. This record belongs to a study of blood T cell repertoires in COVID-19. The clonotype was recovered from a woman aged 60-75 years who had recovered from COVID-19. The genes are TRBV2 and TRBJ1-4; D possibly corresponds to TRBD1 (5 bases). Sequenced sample: peripheral blood. The CDR3 loop reads CASSEALHPKGEKLFF. The CDR3 DNA reads as TGTGCCAGCAGTGAAGCGCTTCATCCTAAGGGGGAAAAACTGTTTTTT.